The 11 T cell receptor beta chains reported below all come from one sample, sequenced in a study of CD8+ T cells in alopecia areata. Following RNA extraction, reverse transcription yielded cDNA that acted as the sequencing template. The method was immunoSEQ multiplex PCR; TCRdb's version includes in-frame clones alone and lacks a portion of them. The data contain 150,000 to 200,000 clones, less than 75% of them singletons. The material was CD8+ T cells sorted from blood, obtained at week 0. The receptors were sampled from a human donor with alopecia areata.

CDR3 residues: CARKTGNGGYTF. For the CDR3, the DNA is TGTGCCAGAAAGACAGGGAATGGTGGCTACACCTTC. J is TRBJ1-2 and V is TRBV30, with 7 bases matching TRBD1. The CDR3 is made up of 12 amino acids. Germline loops: CDR1 GTSNPN, CDR2 SVGIG (reference sequence). With 8 bases clipped from V and 7 bases from J, the junction kept 10 bases outside the gene matches.

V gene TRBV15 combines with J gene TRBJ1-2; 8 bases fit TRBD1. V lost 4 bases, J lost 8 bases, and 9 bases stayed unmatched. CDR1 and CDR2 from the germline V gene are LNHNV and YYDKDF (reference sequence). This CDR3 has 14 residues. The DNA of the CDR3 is TGTGCCACCAGCACGGACAGGGATCCATGGGGCTACACCTTC. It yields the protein CATSTDRDPWGYTF. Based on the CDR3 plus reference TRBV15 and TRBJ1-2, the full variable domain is DAMVIQNPRYQVTQFGKPVTLSCSQTLNHNVMYWYQQKSSQAPKLLFHYYDKDFNNEADTPDNFQSRRPNTSFCFLDIRSPGLGDTAMYLCATSTDRDPWGYTFGSGTRLTVV.

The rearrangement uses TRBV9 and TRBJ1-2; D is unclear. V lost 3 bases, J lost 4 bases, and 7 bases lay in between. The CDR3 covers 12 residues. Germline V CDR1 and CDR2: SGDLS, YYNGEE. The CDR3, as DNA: TGTGCCAGCAGCGGGAACTTCTATGGCTACACCTTC. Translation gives CASSGNFYGYTF.

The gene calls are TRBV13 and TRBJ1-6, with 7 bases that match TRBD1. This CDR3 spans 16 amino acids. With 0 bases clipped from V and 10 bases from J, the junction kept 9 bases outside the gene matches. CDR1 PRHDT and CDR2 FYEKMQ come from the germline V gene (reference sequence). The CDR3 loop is CASSLGKAGGESPLHF. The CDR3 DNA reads TGTGCCAGCAGCTTAGGTAAAGCAGGGGGGGAGTCACCCCTCCACTTT.

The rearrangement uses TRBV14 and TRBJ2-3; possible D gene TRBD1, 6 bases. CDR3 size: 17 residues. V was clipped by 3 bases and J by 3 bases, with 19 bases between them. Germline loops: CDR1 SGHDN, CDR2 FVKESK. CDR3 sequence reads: CASSQIAPRTETDTQYF. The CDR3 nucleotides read TGTGCCAGCAGCCAGATAGCCCCCCGGACAGAAACAGATACGCAGTATTTT.

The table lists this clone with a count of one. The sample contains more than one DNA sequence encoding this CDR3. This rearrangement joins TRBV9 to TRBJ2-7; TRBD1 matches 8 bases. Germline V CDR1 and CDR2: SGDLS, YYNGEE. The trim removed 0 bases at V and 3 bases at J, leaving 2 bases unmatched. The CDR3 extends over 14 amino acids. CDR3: CASSVGDRGYEQYF. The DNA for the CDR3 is TGTGCCAGCAGCGTAGGAGACAGGGGCTACGAGCAGTACTTC.

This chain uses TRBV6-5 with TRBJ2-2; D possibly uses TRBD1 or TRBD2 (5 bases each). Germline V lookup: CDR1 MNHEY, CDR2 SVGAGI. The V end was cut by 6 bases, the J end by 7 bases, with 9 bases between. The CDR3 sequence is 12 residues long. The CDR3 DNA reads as TGTGCCAGCAGCCGGGACGGCGGGGAGCTGTTTTTT. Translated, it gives CASSRDGGELFF.

The CDR3 nucleotides are TGTGCCTGGATTCCCAGGGGGTCTGGCGAGCAGTACTTC. Its protein product is CAWIPRGSGEQYF. The gene calls are TRBV30 and TRBJ2-7, with 7 bases lining up with TRBD1. CDR3 size: 13 residues. The germline V gene encodes CDR1 GTSNPN and CDR2 SVGIG (reference sequence). The V gene end was trimmed by 4 bases and the J gene end by 6 bases; junction bases not matched to a gene: 9.

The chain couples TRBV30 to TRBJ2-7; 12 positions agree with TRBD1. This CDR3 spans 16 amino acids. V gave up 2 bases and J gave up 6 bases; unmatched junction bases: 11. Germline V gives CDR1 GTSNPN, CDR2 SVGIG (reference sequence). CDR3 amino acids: CAWSTNPGTGGREQYF. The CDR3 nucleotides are TGTGCCTGGAGTACTAACCCCGGGACAGGGGGCCGCGAGCAGTACTTC.

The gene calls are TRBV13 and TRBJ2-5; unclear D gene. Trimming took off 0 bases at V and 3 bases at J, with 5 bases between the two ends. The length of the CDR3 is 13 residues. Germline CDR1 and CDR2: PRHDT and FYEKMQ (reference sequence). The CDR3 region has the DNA TGTGCCAGCAGCTTAGGGCGGAAAGAGACCCAGTACTTC. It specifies CASSLGRKETQYF.

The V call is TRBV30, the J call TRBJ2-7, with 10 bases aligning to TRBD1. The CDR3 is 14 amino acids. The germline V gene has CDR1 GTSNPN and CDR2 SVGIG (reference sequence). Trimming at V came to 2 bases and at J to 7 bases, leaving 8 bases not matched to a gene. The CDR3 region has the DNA TGTGCCTGGAGTTCCGGGACAGGGGCGTCGGAGCAGTACTTC. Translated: CAWSSGTGASEQYF.